The present TCR beta chain was sequenced within a study of T-cell memory formation after mild COVID-19. On the study more broadly: Largely, TCR clusters stayed within a single donor.

This clonotype has only a few counts. What it binds is not known. V trimming: 4 bases; J trimming: 3 bases; junction bases outside the gene matches: 4. Germline V gene lookup returns CDR1 SQVTM and CDR2 ANQGSEA. The CDR3 covers 13 residues. The authors produced TCR alpha and TCR beta cDNA libraries with sample barcodes and UMIs by 5'RACE using constant-segment primers. TCRdb re-called the 5' RACE reads through MiXCR, storing one row per CDR3 protein. Of 550,000 to 700,000 distinct CDR3 sequences in the sample, roughly 18% were seen once. The study, taken as a whole, reports: The main location of contracting CD4+ clones was CM and EM, and that of contracting CD8+ clones was EMRA. The study found balanced CD4/CD8 in clones contracting day 15 to 85 and a CD4+ lean in later expanders.

The J gene is TRBJ2-7, the V gene TRBV29-1, with 9 nucleotides matching TRBD1. The clonotype comes from an adult woman who had mild COVID-19 (a few samples of this study predate the infection). Cell type and time point are not known. The sequencing sample was made of PBMCs or a T cell subset sorted from them (not recorded which). CDR3 DNA sequence: TGCAGCGTTGGGACAGGGGCCAACTACGAGCAGTACTTC. Translated, it gives CSVGTGANYEQYF.